This TCR beta chain was profiled in a study of CD8+ T cells in alopecia areata. Whole-study findings and limits: More clonal than normal scalp was lesional scalp, particularly alopecia totalis/universalis. With patients, TCR sharing proved less clear than in mice, a difference possibly related to HLA.

Following RNA extraction, reverse transcription yielded cDNA that acted as the sequencing template. Data came from immunoSEQ multiplex PCR; TCRdb stores just in-frame clones and leaves some out. The data hold about 190,000 clones, with around 64% observed a single time. As regards this clone: Its antigen is still unknown.

The ends were cut back, 3 bases at V and 6 bases at J, with 4 bases in the middle. CDR1 and CDR2 (germline): SGHDN, FVKESK. The CDR3 sequence is 11 residues long. Treatment: oral pan-JAK inhibitor, 5-10 mg twice daily. In alopecia areata patients, both lesional scalp punch biopsies and peripheral blood were collected. V gene TRBV14 combines with J gene TRBJ2-3; the D is unclear. This clonotype originated in a human donor with alopecia areata. The starting material was CD4+ T cells sorted from blood, obtained at week 49, from a patient treated with tofacitinib. The CDR3: CASSHSDTQYF. DNA of the CDR3: TGTGCCAGCAGCCACTCGGATACGCAGTATTTT.